This T cell receptor beta chain is from a study of T cell responses to AZD1222 COVID-19 vaccine. Some clones are missing from TCRdb's copy, which holds only in-frame ones; the method was immunoSEQ multiplex PCR. The sample has 150,000 to 200,000 clones; roughly 92% are singletons. Details on this clone: Its antigen is unknown.

Trimming left V 2 bases short and J 4 bases short, with 17 bases between. Per the germline V gene, CDR1 is MNHEY and CDR2 is SVGAGI. CDR3 length: 16 amino acids. Study results and limitations: Baseline serology detected seropositivity in only a handful of AZD1222 recipients.

The sequence was obtained from an adult who received the AZD1222 COVID-19 vaccine. This material consisted of peripheral blood, taken 28 days after the second AZD1222 dose. J is TRBJ1-2 and V is TRBV6-5; D remains ambiguous. The CDR3 loop reads CASSYGIRASGYGYTF. Here the CDR3 DNA reads TGTGCCAGCAGTTACGGTATCCGGGCATCGGGCTATGGCTACACCTTC.